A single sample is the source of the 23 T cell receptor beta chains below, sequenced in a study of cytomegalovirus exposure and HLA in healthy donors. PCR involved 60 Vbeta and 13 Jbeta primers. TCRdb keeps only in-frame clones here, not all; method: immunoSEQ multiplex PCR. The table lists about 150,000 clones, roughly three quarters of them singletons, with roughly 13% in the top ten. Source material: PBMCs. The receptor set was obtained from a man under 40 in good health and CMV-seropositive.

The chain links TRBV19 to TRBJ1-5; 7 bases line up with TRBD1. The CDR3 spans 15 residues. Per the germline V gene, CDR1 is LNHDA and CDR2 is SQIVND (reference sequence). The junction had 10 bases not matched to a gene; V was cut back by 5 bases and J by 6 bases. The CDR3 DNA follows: TGTGCCAGTAGTGAAAGACAGGGAAATTCTCAGCCCCAGCATTTT. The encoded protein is CASSERQGNSQPQHF.

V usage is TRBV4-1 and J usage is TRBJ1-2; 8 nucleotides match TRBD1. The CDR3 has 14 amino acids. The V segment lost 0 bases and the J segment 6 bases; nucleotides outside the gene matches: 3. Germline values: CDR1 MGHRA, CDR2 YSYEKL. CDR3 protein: CASSQDGQGDGYTF. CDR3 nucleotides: TGCGCCAGCAGCCAAGATGGACAGGGTGATGGCTACACCTTC.

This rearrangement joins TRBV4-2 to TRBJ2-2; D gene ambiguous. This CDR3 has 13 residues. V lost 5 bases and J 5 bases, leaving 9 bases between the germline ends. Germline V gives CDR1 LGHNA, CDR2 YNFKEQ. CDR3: CASSSSATGELFF. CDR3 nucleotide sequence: TGTGCCAGCAGCTCAAGCGCGACCGGGGAGCTGTTTTTT.

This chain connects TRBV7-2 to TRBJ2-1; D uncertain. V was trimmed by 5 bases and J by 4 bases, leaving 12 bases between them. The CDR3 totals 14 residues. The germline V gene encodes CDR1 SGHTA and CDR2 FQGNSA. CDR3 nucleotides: TGTGCCAGCAGCCCCCGTTACTCGTACAATGAGCAGTTCTTC. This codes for CASSPRYSYNEQFF.

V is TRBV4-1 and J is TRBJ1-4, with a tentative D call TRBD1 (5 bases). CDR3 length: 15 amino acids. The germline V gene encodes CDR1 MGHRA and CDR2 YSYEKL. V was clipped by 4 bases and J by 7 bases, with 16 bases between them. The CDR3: CASSPWAGDGEKLFF. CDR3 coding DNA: TGCGCCAGCAGCCCATGGGCGGGGGACGGTGAAAAACTGTTTTTT.

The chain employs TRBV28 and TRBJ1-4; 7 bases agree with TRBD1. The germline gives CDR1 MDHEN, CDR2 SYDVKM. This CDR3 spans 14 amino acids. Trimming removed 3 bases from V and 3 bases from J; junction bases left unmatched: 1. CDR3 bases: TGTGCCAGCAGTTTCGGGACAGCTAATGAAAAACTGTTTTTT. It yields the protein CASSFGTANEKLFF.

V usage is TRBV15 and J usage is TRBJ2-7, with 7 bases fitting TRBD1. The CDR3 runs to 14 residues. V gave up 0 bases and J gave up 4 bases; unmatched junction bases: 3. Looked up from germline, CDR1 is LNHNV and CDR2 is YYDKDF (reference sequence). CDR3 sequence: CATSRESRGYEQYF. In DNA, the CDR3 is TGTGCCACCAGCAGAGAAAGCAGGGGGTACGAGCAGTACTTC.

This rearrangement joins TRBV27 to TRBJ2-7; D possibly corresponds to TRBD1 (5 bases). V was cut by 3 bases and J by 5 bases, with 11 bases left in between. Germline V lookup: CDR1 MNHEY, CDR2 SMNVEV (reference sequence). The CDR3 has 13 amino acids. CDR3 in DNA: TGTGCCAGCAGTTTGGTAGGGGTGCACGAGCAGTACTTC. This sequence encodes CASSLVGVHEQYF.

CDR3 residues: CASSSYRVRDTEAFF. In nucleotides, the CDR3 is TGTGCCAGCAGCTCCTACAGGGTGCGGGACACTGAAGCTTTCTTT. The chain links TRBV5-5 to TRBJ1-1, with D perhaps TRBD1 (6 bases). Germline loops: CDR1 SGHKS, CDR2 YYEKEE (reference sequence). The CDR3 runs to 15 residues. The V end lost 3 bases, the J end lost 3 bases, and 15 bases lay between the germline ends.

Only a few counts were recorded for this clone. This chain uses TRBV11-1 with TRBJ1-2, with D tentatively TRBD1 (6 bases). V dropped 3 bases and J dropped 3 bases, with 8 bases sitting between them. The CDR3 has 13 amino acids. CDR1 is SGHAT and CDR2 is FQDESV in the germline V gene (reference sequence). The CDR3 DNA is TGTGCCAGCAGCTTGGACAGAGACTATGGCTACACCTTC. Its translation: CASSLDRDYGYTF.

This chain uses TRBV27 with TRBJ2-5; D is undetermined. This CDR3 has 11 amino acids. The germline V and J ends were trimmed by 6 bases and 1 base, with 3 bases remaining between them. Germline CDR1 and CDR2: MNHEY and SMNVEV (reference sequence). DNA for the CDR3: TGTGCCAGCAGGGCCCAAGAGACCCAGTACTTC. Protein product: CASRAQETQYF.

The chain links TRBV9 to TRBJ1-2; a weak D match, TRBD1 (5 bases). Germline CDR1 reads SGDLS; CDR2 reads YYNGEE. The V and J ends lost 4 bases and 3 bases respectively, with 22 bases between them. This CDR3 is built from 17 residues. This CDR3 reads CASSPPRGERGDYGYTF. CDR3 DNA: TGTGCCAGCAGCCCCCCCCGGGGGGAAAGGGGTGACTATGGCTACACCTTC.

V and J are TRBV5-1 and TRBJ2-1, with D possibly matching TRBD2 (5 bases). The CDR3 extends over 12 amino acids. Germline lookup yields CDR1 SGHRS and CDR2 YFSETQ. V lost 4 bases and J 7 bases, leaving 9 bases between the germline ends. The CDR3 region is CASSIGLNEQFF. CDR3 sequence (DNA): TGCGCCAGCAGCATCGGACTGAATGAGCAGTTCTTC.

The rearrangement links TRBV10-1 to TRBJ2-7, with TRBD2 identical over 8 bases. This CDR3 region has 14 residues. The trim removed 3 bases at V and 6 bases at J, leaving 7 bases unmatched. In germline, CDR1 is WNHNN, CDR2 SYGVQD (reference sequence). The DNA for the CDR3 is TGCGCCAGCAGTGAACAGCGGGAGTTCTCCGAGCAGTACTTC. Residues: CASSEQREFSEQYF.

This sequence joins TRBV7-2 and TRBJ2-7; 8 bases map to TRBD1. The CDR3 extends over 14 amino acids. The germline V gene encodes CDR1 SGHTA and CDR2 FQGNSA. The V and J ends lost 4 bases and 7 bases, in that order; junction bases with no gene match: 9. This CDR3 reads CASSSVGQGGEQYF. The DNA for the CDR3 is TGTGCCAGCAGCTCAGTTGGACAGGGTGGGGAGCAGTACTTC. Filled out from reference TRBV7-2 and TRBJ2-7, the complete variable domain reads GAGVSQSPSNKVTEKGKDVELRCDPISGHTALYWYRQSLGQGLEFLIYFQGNSAPDKSGLPSDRFSAERTGGSVSTLTIQRTQQEDSAVYLCASSSVGQGGEQYFGPGTRLTVT.

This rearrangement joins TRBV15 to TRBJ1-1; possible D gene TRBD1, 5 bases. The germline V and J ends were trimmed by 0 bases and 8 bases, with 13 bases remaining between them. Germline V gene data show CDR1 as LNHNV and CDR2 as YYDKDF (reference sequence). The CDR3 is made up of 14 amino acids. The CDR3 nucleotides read TGTGCCACCAGCAGAGATAGGATTCGGACAGAAGCTTTCTTT. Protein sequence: CATSRDRIRTEAFF.

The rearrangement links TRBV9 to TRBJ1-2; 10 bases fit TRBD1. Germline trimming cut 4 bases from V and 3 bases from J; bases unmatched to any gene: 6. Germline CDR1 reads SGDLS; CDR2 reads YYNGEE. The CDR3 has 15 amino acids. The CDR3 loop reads CASSMTGGADYGYTF. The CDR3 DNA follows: TGTGCCAGCAGCATGACAGGGGGCGCGGACTATGGCTACACCTTC.

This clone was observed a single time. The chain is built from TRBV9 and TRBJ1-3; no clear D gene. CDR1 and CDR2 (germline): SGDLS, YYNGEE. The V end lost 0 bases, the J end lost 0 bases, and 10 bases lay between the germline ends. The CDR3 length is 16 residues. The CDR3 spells CASSVGRAISGNTIYF. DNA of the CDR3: TGTGCCAGCAGCGTAGGGAGAGCCATCTCTGGAAACACCATATATTTT. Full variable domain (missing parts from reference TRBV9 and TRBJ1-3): DSGVTQTPKHLITATGQRVTLRCSPRSGDLSVYWYQQSLDQGLQFLIQYYNGEERAKGNILERFSAQQFPDLHSELNLSSLELGDSALYFCASSVGRAISGNTIYFGEGSWLTVV.

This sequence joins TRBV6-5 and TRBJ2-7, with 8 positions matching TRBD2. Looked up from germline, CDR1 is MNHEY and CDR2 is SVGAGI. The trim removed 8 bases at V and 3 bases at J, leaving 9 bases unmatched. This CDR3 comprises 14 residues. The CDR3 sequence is CASGATGLVYEQYF. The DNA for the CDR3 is TGTGCCAGCGGAGCGACGGGACTAGTCTACGAGCAGTACTTC.

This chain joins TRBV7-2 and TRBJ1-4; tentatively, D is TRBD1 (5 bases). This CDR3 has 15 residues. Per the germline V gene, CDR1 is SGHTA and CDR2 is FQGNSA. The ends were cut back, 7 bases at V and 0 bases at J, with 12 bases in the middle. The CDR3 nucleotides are TGTGCCAGCACCCCCCAGGGTCCAACTAATGAAAAACTGTTTTTT. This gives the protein CASTPQGPTNEKLFF.

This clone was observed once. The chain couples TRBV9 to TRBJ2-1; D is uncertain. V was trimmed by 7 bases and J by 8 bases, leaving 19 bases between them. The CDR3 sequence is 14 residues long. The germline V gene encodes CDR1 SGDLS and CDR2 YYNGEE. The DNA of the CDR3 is TGTGCCAGCTCCGTAGGTGGTTTTCGCGATGAGCAGTTCTTC. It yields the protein CASSVGGFRDEQFF.

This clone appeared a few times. CDR3: CASSEPGYGANVLTF. CDR3 sequence (DNA): TGTGCCAGCAGTGAACCGGGGTATGGGGCCAACGTCCTGACTTTC. The chain links TRBV6-1 to TRBJ2-6, with D tentatively TRBD2 (5 bases). Between the trimmed V and J ends, which lost 2 bases and 3 bases, there was a span of 8 bases. The CDR3 spans 15 residues. Germline CDR1 MNHNS, CDR2 SASEGT.

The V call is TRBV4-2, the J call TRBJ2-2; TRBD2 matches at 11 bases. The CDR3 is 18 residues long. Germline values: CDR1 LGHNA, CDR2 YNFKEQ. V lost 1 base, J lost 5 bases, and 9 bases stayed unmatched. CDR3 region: CASSQVGVAGGWTGELFF. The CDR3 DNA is TGTGCCAGCAGCCAAGTGGGGGTAGCGGGAGGGTGGACCGGGGAGCTGTTTTTT.